This T cell receptor (beta chain) appears in the sequencing data of a study of T cells in Graves' hyperthyroidism and ophthalmopathy. Study-wide points: Patients with ophthalmopathy were separated from those with stable hyperthyroidism by a 13 V-J model.

Patients with uncontrolled infections, other autoimmune diseases, pregnancy or lactation were excluded. Diagnostic assessment was based on clinical symptoms, serum thyroxine and TRAb, thyroid ultrasound and orbital computed tomography. Source material for PBMCs was more than 7.5 ml fresh peripheral blood. Remarks on this clonotype: Its target is unknown.

What was amplified from RNA transcripts were TCR beta CDR3 regions. A set of HTBI primers served as the primers for a first-round RT-PCR of the TCR CDR3. TCRdb re-derived calls from the multiplex PCR reads in MiXCR, one entry per CDR3 protein. The sample holds more than 300,000 distinct CDR3 sequences, about 14% seen once. Per the germline V gene, CDR1 is MDHEN and CDR2 is SYDVKM. This CDR3 has 18 amino acids. Deletions cut 2 bases from V and 0 bases from J, with 14 bases between. This TCR was sampled from a woman younger than 45 with Graves' hyperthyroidism. The J gene is TRBJ2-6, the V gene TRBV28; D perhaps matches TRBD2 (5 bases). Specimen: blood. DNA of the CDR3: TGTGCCAGCAGTTTAACTCATACCGGGGTCTCTGGGGCCAACGTCCTGACTTTC. It codes for CASSLTHTGVSGANVLTF.